A single T cell receptor beta chain is shown here with its context. Antigen specificity is unknown. The sample originates from a study of T cells in localized non-small cell lung cancer. The CDR3 runs to 14 residues. Germline V gene data show CDR1 as MNHNY and CDR2 as SVGAGI (reference sequence). V dropped 6 bases and J dropped 3 bases, with 11 bases sitting between them. Findings and limits, study-wide: The study detected a median roughly 61 of the top 100 tumor clones in adjacent lung.

Measured with immunoSEQ multiplex PCR; TCRdb has only the in-frame clones, and not every one. In the table there are 15,000 to 25,000 clones, just over 90% of which are singletons. Sequences were derived from peripheral blood, sampled before any cancer treatment. J is TRBJ2-2 and V is TRBV6-6; no clear D. This sequence was found in a male donor aged 60 or over with stage I squamous cell lung carcinoma. CDR3 in DNA: TGTGCCAGCAGCCGTAGACGGGACACCGGGGAGCTGTTTTTT. This translates into CASSRRRDTGELFF.